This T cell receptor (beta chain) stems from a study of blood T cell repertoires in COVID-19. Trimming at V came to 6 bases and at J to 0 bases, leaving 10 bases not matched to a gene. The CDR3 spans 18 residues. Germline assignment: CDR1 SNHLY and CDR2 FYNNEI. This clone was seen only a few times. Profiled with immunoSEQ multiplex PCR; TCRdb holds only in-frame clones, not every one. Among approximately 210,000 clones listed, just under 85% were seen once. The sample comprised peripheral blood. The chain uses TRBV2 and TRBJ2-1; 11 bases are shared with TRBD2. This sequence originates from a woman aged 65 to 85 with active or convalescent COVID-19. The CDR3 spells CASSPPLLAGGSYNEQFF. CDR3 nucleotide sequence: TGTGCCAGCAGCCCCCCCCTGCTAGCGGGAGGCTCCTACAATGAGCAGTTCTTC.